The clone carrying this T cell receptor (beta chain) was detected once. Its matching antigen is unknown. Clones were read by immunoSEQ multiplex PCR, and TCRdb kept only the in-frame ones, dropping some. Among about 110,000 clones listed, roughly 90% were seen once. The CDR3 sequence is 14 residues long. V was cut by 5 bases and J by 8 bases, with 18 bases left in between. Germline assignment: CDR1 LNHDA and CDR2 SQIVND (reference sequence). The sample comes from a study of T cell responses to AZD1222 COVID-19 vaccine. Study summary: Second-dose intervals near 4 or 12 weeks were combined. Findings and caveats of the study: Most donors were white British and more were female, and clonal diversity was possibly underestimated. Epitopes outside B.1.351 and B.1.1.7 mutated regions reportedly drew nearly half of spike TCRs. Following two doses of AZD1222, Spike-specific TCR breadth and depth rose.

The chain is built from TRBV19 and TRBJ1-2; tentative D call: TRBD1 (5 bases). The starting material was peripheral blood, obtained on day 0 of AZD1222 vaccination. The sequence derives from an adult in good health. CDR3: CASSLGLRDDGYTF. The CDR3 DNA sequence: TGTGCCAGTAGTCTAGGTCTCAGGGACGACGGCTACACCTTC.